The 32 T cell receptor beta chains presented below share a single source sample, sequenced in a study of shared clonotypes between healthy human individuals. Using immunoSEQ multiplex PCR, the repertoire was profiled, and TCRdb retains in-frame clones only, with some absent. The table has over 95,000 clones, about 63% seen once. Sequenced sample: memory CD8+ T cells sorted from blood. The subset here: CD45RO+ cells pooled with CCR7-negative TemRA cells. The receptors were gathered from a woman in her twenties or thirties in good health.

V and J are TRBV19 and TRBJ1-1; 7 positions agree with TRBD1. This CDR3 is built from 20 residues. With 3 bases clipped from V and 0 bases from J, the junction kept 19 bases outside the gene matches. In germline, CDR1 is LNHDA, CDR2 SQIVND (reference sequence). The CDR3 bases are TGTGCCAGTAGTATCACCTTCGCGGTCACAGGGGACAACGTGAACACTGAAGCTTTCTTT. It encodes CASSITFAVTGDNVNTEAFF.

The chain has TRBV19 and TRBJ2-7, with TRBD1 identical over 8 bases. The CDR3 loop spans 12 amino acids. The germline gives CDR1 LNHDA, CDR2 SQIVND (reference sequence). The V segment lost 6 bases and the J segment 5 bases; nucleotides outside the gene matches: 3. CDR3 sequence: CASSQGANEQYF. As DNA, the CDR3 is TGTGCCAGTAGCCAGGGGGCAAACGAGCAGTACTTC. The variable domain in full, completed from reference TRBV19 and TRBJ2-7, reads DGGITQSPKYLFRKEGQNVTLSCEQNLNHDAMYWYRQDPGQGLRLIYYSQIVNDFQKGDIAEGYSVSREKKESFPLTVTSAQKNPTAFYLCASSQGANEQYFGPGTRLTVT.

The V and J genes are TRBV2 and TRBJ2-1; D is possibly TRBD2 (5 bases). V was pared by 6 bases and J by 4 bases, with 10 bases between. CDR3 size: 13 residues. Germline-derived CDR1 and CDR2 are SNHLY and FYNNEI. For the CDR3, the DNA is TGTGCCAGCAGCCTACTAGGGTACAATGAGCAGTTCTTC. Translating it yields CASSLLGYNEQFF.

This clone was detected ten times or more. The chain uses TRBV6-5 and TRBJ2-7; 8 bases match TRBD1. Germline V gives CDR1 MNHEY, CDR2 SVGAGI. With 5 bases clipped from V and 7 bases from J, the junction kept 13 bases outside the gene matches. This CDR3 has 15 amino acids. This CDR3 is CASSTGQGDSSEQYF. The CDR3 nucleotides are TGTGCCAGCAGTACTGGACAGGGAGACTCTAGTGAGCAGTACTTC.

CDR3 residues: CASSLAGTGVLVSYEQYF. Written as DNA, the CDR3 is TGCGCCAGCAGCTTGGCCGGGACAGGGGTGTTGGTGTCCTACGAGCAGTACTTC. This chain uses TRBV5-1 with TRBJ2-7; 10 bases are a match to TRBD1. V lost 0 bases and J lost 1; bases outside the gene matches: 10. This CDR3 has 18 residues. Germline V gene sequence: CDR1 SGHRS, CDR2 YFSETQ.

The chain employs TRBV7-8 and TRBJ2-1, with D unresolved. V lost 7 bases, J lost 3 bases, and 4 bases lay in between. The CDR3 has 11 amino acids. Germline lookup yields CDR1 SGHVS and CDR2 FQNEAQ. The CDR3 sequence: CASTGYNEQFF. CDR3 sequence (DNA): TGTGCCAGCACCGGCTACAATGAGCAGTTCTTC.

This clone was observed a single time. The CDR3 DNA reads as TGTGCCAGCAGCTCCAAGCAGACTAGCGGAAGATACGAGCAGTACTTC. Translating it yields CASSSKQTSGRYEQYF. The V and J genes are TRBV5-4 and TRBJ2-7; 9 nucleotides agree with TRBD2. Germline assignment: CDR1 SGHNT and CDR2 YYREEE (reference sequence). V shed 3 bases and J 4 bases; nucleotides not matched to a gene: 11. The CDR3 has 16 residues.

The chain carries TRBV6-6 and TRBJ2-7, with D tentatively TRBD1 or TRBD2 (6 bases each). The CDR3 runs 15 residues. V dropped 0 bases and J dropped 4 bases, with 13 bases sitting between them. CDR1 MNHNY and CDR2 SVGAGI come from the germline V gene (reference sequence). CDR3 in amino acids: CASSYSGGGSYEQYF. The DNA of the CDR3 is TGTGCCAGCAGTTACTCGGGGGGCGGTTCTTACGAGCAGTACTTC.

This chain links TRBV6-1 with TRBJ1-1; no firm D call. Germline assignment: CDR1 MNHNS and CDR2 SASEGT. V was pared by 3 bases and J by 4 bases, with 9 bases between. The CDR3 consists of 13 residues. The CDR3 loop reads CASSEEEGTEAFF. The CDR3 coding sequence is TGTGCCAGCAGTGAGGAGGAAGGCACTGAAGCTTTCTTT.

V usage is TRBV15 and J usage is TRBJ1-5, with D possibly TRBD1 on 5 matching bases. Trimming removed 0 bases at V and 6 bases at J, with 6 bases between. The CDR3 runs 13 residues. Per germline, CDR1 LNHNV and CDR2 YYDKDF (reference sequence). CDR3 in DNA: TGTGCCACCAGCAGAGACAGGGTTCAGCCCCAGCATTTT. Translated: CATSRDRVQPQHF.

The chain recombines TRBV29-1 with TRBJ2-5; D possibly corresponds to TRBD2 (5 bases). The V gene's germline CDR1 is SQVTM and CDR2 ANQGSEA. The CDR3 is 13 amino acids. The V end was cut by 2 bases, the J end by 4 bases, with 11 bases between. CDR3 loop: CSVEIVAGETQYF. CDR3 sequence (DNA): TGCAGCGTTGAAATAGTGGCGGGAGAGACCCAGTACTTC. Filled out from reference TRBV29-1 and TRBJ2-5, the complete variable domain reads SAVISQKPSRDICQRGTSLTIQCQVDSQVTMMFWYRQQPGQSLTLIATANQGSEATYESGFVIDKFPISRPNLTFSTLTVSNMSPEDSSIYLCSVEIVAGETQYFGPGTRLLVL.

The chain joins TRBV5-7 to TRBJ2-6; TRBD2 matches 10 bases. TRBV5-7 is marked as an open reading frame, function uncertain. Germline trimming cut 4 bases from V and 0 bases from J; bases unmatched to any gene: 7. The CDR3 is 18 amino acids. The CDR3 sequence: CASSVGTSVHSGANVLTF. The CDR3 coding sequence is TGTGCCAGCAGCGTCGGGACTAGCGTCCACTCTGGGGCCAACGTCCTGACTTTC.

The rearrangement joins TRBV21-1 to TRBJ2-7; TRBD2 was called by the table and not checked on the DNA. TRBV21-1 is listed as a pseudogene. CDR3 length equals 16 residues. The DNA of the CDR3 is TGTGCCAGCAGCCCGCAAGCCCTAGCGGGATCTTACGAGCAGTACTTC. Translated: CASSPQALAGSYEQYF.

The J gene is TRBJ2-1, the V gene TRBV7-2; D possibly matches TRBD1 or TRBD2 (6 bases each). The CDR3 extends over 15 amino acids. From germline, CDR1 is SGHTA and CDR2 FQGNSA. Trimming cost V 2 bases and J 2 bases, with 10 bases left between them. CDR3 in DNA: TGTGCCAGCAGCTTATCCCGGGGGCCCTACAATGAGCAGTTCTTC. The encoded protein is CASSLSRGPYNEQFF.

The V and J genes are TRBV7-2 and TRBJ2-7, with a possible D match to TRBD1 (5 bases). This CDR3 is 14 amino acids long. V lost 1 base and J lost 2, with 9 bases in between. CDR1 SGHTA and CDR2 FQGNSA come from the germline V gene. This CDR3 reads CASSLGGHPYEQYF. CDR3 sequence (DNA): TGTGCCAGCAGCTTAGGCGGACACCCCTACGAGCAGTACTTC.

V gene TRBV5-4 combines with J gene TRBJ2-7, with 8 bases lining up with TRBD2. CDR3 size: 13 residues. V gave up 5 bases and J gave up 0 bases; unmatched junction bases: 1. CDR1 SGHNT and CDR2 YYREEE come from the germline V gene (reference sequence). CDR3 in DNA: TGTGCCAGCAGTCGGGGGGGCTCCTACGAGCAGTACTTC. It is translated as CASSRGGSYEQYF.

V gene TRBV30 combines with J gene TRBJ2-1, with a possible D match to TRBD2 (6 bases). V lost 1 base and J lost 8, with 21 bases in between. This CDR3 spans 16 amino acids. CDR1 is GTSNPN and CDR2 is SVGIG in the germline V gene (reference sequence). CDR3 in DNA: TGTGCCTGGAGTGCCCCGACTAGTGCAGGAGGTGATGAGCAGTTCTTC. It specifies CAWSAPTSAGGDEQFF.

V is TRBV7-9 and J is TRBJ1-4; D gene unclear. Germline CDR1 and CDR2: SEHNR and FQNEAQ (reference sequence). V gave up 5 bases and J gave up 4 bases, with 11 bases separating them. This CDR3 is built from 14 residues. The CDR3 sequence: CASSRYRVNEKLFF. Here the CDR3 DNA reads TGTGCCAGCAGCCGCTACAGAGTTAATGAAAAACTGTTTTTT.

The CDR3: CASSPFNRLPSYEQYF. The CDR3 DNA reads TGCGCCAGCAGCCCGTTTAACCGGCTGCCCTCCTACGAGCAGTACTTC. The chain combines TRBV5-1 with TRBJ2-7; D call uncertain. V was clipped by 4 bases and J by 0 bases, with 17 bases between them. This CDR3 comprises 16 residues. Per germline, CDR1 SGHRS and CDR2 YFSETQ.

There are a few counts of this clone. V is TRBV6-1 and J is TRBJ2-3, with TRBD2 identical over 7 bases. The germline V gene has CDR1 MNHNS and CDR2 SASEGT. Losses at the gene ends were 1 base for V and 2 bases for J; bases not matched to a gene: 3. The CDR3 runs to 15 residues. The CDR3 loop is CASSEGGGDTDTQYF. The CDR3 region has the DNA TGTGCCAGCAGTGAAGGGGGAGGGGACACAGATACGCAGTATTTT.

In nucleotides, the CDR3 is TGTGCCACCAGCAGAGAGGGACAGGCCACCGAGACCCAGTACTTC. Translated: CATSREGQATETQYF. This chain links TRBV15 with TRBJ2-5, with 8 nucleotides matching TRBD1. V shed 0 bases, J shed 5 bases, and the junction held 5 bases outside the gene matches. The germline V gene encodes CDR1 LNHNV and CDR2 YYDKDF (reference sequence). The CDR3 contains 15 residues.

V usage is TRBV28 and J usage is TRBJ2-7, with 9 positions matching TRBD1. The ends lost 6 bases at V and 5 bases at J; junction bases unmatched: 11. The CDR3 contains 15 residues. Germline V CDR1 and CDR2: MDHEN, SYDVKM. The chain's CDR3 is CASSDRGSPIDEQYF. The DNA for the CDR3 is TGTGCCAGCAGCGACAGGGGGTCCCCAATCGACGAGCAGTACTTC.

The V gene is TRBV7-6, the J gene TRBJ2-3; no reliable D call. Germline V CDR1 and CDR2: SGHVS, FNYEAQ. The ends were cut back, 1 base at V and 5 bases at J, with 7 bases in the middle. The CDR3 contains 13 residues. CDR3 loop: CASSLVWGDTQYF. In nucleotides, the CDR3 is TGTGCCAGCAGCTTAGTTTGGGGAGATACGCAGTATTTT.

This clone has only one observation. The rearrangement joins TRBV25-1 to TRBJ2-7, with TRBD1 matching over 10 bases. The V segment lost 5 bases and the J segment 1 base; nucleotides outside the gene matches: 8. This CDR3 spans 16 amino acids. From germline, CDR1 is MGHDK and CDR2 SYGVNS. CDR3 sequence (DNA): TGTGCCAGCAGTCCAACCGGGACAGGGGAGTCCTACGAGCAGTACTTC. It encodes CASSPTGTGESYEQYF.

This sequence joins TRBV25-1 and TRBJ2-7; D not resolved. The germline CDR1 and CDR2 sequences are MGHDK and SYGVNS. This CDR3 is built from 13 residues. V lost 4 bases to trimming and J lost 5 bases, with 12 bases between them. The CDR3 coding sequence is TGTGCCAGCAGTGGATCGGCGCGTAACGAGCAGTACTTC. It translates to CASSGSARNEQYF.

This clone was found many times. The chain joins TRBV2 to TRBJ2-1; D perhaps matches TRBD1 (6 bases). The CDR3 extends over 15 amino acids. V lost 1 base to trimming and J lost 3 bases, with 10 bases between them. Germline V gene sequence: CDR1 SNHLY, CDR2 FYNNEI. The CDR3 sequence is CASSEEGEGYNEQFF. For the CDR3, the DNA is TGTGCCAGCAGTGAAGAGGGGGAAGGCTACAATGAGCAGTTCTTC.

This clone showed up just once. This sequence joins TRBV6-4 and TRBJ1-1, with TRBD1 matching over 9 bases. Germline values: CDR1 MRHNA, CDR2 SNTAGT. CDR3 size: 15 residues. V was pared by 0 bases and J by 7 bases, with 6 bases of the junction left unmatched. In DNA form, the CDR3 reads TGTGCCAGCAGTGACTCCTTTGACAGGGGGGATGAAGCTTTCTTT. Its protein product is CASSDSFDRGDEAFF.

The chain has TRBV19 and TRBJ2-5, with unresolved D. The tail of the sequence fits TRBJ2-7 better, so the J call may be wrong. Germline V gives CDR1 LNHDA, CDR2 SQIVND (reference sequence). The CDR3 sequence is 14 residues long. The CDR3: CASSDRQTDYEQYF. In nucleotides, the CDR3 is TGTGCCAGTAGTGACCGTCAGACGGACTACGAGCAGTACTTC.

V is TRBV5-4 and J is TRBJ2-5, with 7 positions matching TRBD2. The J call may be mistaken, given a closer DNA end match to TRBJ2-7. The germline gives CDR1 SGHNT, CDR2 YYREEE (reference sequence). The CDR3 contains 13 residues. The CDR3 is CASRPSGSYEQYF. The CDR3 nucleotides read TGTGCCAGCAGACCTAGCGGCTCCTACGAGCAGTACTTC.

This clone was recorded at least ten times. The J gene is TRBJ2-1, the V gene TRBV6-5, with D perhaps TRBD2 (5 bases). Germline V gene lookup returns CDR1 MNHEY and CDR2 SVGAGI. The length of the CDR3 is 11 residues. V was cut by 5 bases and J by 9 bases, with 8 bases left in between. The chain's CDR3 is CASSSSGEQFF. CDR3 DNA sequence: TGTGCCAGCAGTAGCAGCGGTGAGCAGTTCTTC.

This chain uses TRBV7-8 with TRBJ2-7, with TRBD2 matching over 8 bases. V trimming: 4 bases; J trimming: 2 bases; junction bases outside the gene matches: 7. Germline CDR1 and CDR2: SGHVS and FQNEAQ. This CDR3 spans 15 amino acids. CDR3 DNA sequence: TGTGCCAGCAGCTCGGAACAGGGACTAGCCTACGAGCAGTACTTC. Its protein product is CASSSEQGLAYEQYF.

This clone was counted ten times or more. This chain joins TRBV5-8 and TRBJ2-7; 7 bases match TRBD2. V shed 5 bases and J 2 bases; nucleotides not matched to a gene: 10. CDR1 SGHTS and CDR2 YDEGEE come from the germline V gene. This CDR3 is 15 amino acids long. CDR3 loop: CASRLGGAGPYEQYF. In nucleotides, the CDR3 is TGTGCCAGCAGGCTGGGAGGGGCAGGGCCCTACGAGCAGTACTTC. The complete variable domain, with remaining parts taken from reference TRBV5-8 and TRBJ2-7, reads EAGVTQSPTHLIKTRGQQATLRCSPISGHTSVYWYQQALGLGLQFLLWYDEGEERNRGNFPPRFSGRQFPNYSSELNVNALELEDSALYLCASRLGGAGPYEQYFGPGTRLTVT.